Presented here are 6 T cell receptor beta chains from one specimen sequenced in a study of CD4+ T cells in melanoma. The data were produced by immunoSEQ multiplex PCR, yet TCRdb's version contains in-frame clones alone and is incomplete. The sample contains some 50,000 clones, 89% of which appear only once. What was sequenced was peripheral blood. All receptors come from a human donor with melanoma.

This clone was observed a few times. V usage is TRBV6-1 and J usage is TRBJ2-7; no clear D gene. CDR3 length: 13 amino acids. Trimming cost V 4 bases and J 0 bases, with 7 bases left between them. Germline V gene lookup returns CDR1 MNHNS and CDR2 SASEGT. The CDR3 bases are TGTGCCAGCAGTGTGGAGATCTCCTACGAGCAGTACTTC. Residues: CASSVEISYEQYF.

The chain uses TRBV19 and TRBJ1-4, with 8 bases that match TRBD1. Losses at the gene ends were 3 bases for V and 2 bases for J; bases not matched to a gene: 5. The CDR3 consists of 16 residues. The germline CDR1 and CDR2 sequences are LNHDA and SQIVND (reference sequence). The CDR3 bases are TGTGCCAGTAGTATTTCAGGGGGCTGGACTAATGAAAAACTGTTTTTT. This sequence encodes CASSISGGWTNEKLFF.

V gene TRBV7-2 combines with J gene TRBJ2-7; TRBD1 matches 7 bases. Trimming cost V 0 bases and J 2 bases; bases outside gene matches: 1. This CDR3 has 14 amino acids. Per germline, CDR1 SGHTA and CDR2 FQGNSA. In DNA form, the CDR3 reads TGTGCCAGCAGCTTAGCCGGGACAGCCTACGAGCAGTACTTC. As protein: CASSLAGTAYEQYF.

The chain uses TRBV10-3 and TRBJ1-1; 8 nucleotides match TRBD1. Trimming cost V 4 bases and J 4 bases; bases outside gene matches: 5. The CDR3 runs 14 residues. The germline V gene has CDR1 ENHRY and CDR2 SYGVKD. The chain's CDR3 is CAISGTGMGTEAFF. DNA for the CDR3: TGTGCCATCAGTGGGACAGGGATGGGCACTGAAGCTTTCTTT.

This clone was found once. The J gene is TRBJ1-3, the V gene TRBV9, with D tentatively TRBD1 (5 bases). Germline V CDR1 and CDR2: SGDLS, YYNGEE. The CDR3 loop spans 17 amino acids. The V and J ends lost 4 bases and 7 bases respectively, with 24 bases between them. CDR3 loop: CASSPSLTATVGNTIYF. The CDR3 DNA reads as TGTGCCAGCAGCCCCTCCTTGACAGCTACCGTTGGGAACACCATATATTTT.

V is TRBV28 and J is TRBJ2-7, with 9 bases identical to TRBD1. This CDR3 comprises 17 residues. Germline values: CDR1 MDHEN, CDR2 SYDVKM. The V segment lost 3 bases and the J segment 1 base; nucleotides outside the gene matches: 10. As DNA, the CDR3 is TGTGCCAGCAGTTTGGGGACAGGGCTTCTATTTTCCTACGAGCAGTACTTC. Residues: CASSLGTGLLFSYEQYF.